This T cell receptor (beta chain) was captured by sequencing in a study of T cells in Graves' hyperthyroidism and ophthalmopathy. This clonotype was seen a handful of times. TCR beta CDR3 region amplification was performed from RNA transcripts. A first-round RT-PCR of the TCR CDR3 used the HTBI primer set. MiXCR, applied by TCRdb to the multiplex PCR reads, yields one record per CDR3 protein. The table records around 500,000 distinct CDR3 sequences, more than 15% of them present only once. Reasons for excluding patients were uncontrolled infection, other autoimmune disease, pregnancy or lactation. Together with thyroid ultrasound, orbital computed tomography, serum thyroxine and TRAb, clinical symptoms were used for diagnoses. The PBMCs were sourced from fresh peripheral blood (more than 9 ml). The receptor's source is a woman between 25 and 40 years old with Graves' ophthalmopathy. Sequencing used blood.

The CDR3 loop reads CSGAGANTGELFF. The CDR3 nucleotides read TGCAGTGGAGCGGGAGCGAACACCGGGGAGCTGTTTTTT. The V and J genes are TRBV20-1 and TRBJ2-2; TRBD2 agrees at 8 bases. The CDR3 totals 13 residues. Germline CDR1 reads DFQATT; CDR2 reads SNEGSKA (reference sequence). The ends lost 7 bases at V and 0 bases at J; junction bases unmatched: 1.